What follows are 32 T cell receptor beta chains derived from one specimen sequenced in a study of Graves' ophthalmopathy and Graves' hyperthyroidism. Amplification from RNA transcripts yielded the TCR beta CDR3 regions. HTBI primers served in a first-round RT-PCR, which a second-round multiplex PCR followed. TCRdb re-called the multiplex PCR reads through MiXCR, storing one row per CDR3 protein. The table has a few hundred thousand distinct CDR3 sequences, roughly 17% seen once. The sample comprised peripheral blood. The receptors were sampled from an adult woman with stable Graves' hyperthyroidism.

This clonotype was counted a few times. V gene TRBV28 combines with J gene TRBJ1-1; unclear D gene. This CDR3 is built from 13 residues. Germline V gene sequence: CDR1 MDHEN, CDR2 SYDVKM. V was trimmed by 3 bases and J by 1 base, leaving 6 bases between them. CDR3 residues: CASSFRQNTEAFF. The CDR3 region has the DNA TGTGCCAGCAGTTTTAGACAGAACACTGAAGCTTTCTTT.

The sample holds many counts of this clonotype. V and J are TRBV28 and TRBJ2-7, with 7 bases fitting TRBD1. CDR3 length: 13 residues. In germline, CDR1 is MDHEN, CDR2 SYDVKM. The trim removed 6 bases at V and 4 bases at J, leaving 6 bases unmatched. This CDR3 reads CASRDREDYEQYF. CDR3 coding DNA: TGTGCCAGCAGAGACAGGGAAGATTACGAGCAGTACTTC. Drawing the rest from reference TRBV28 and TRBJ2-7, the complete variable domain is DVKVTQSSRYLVKRTGEKVFLECVQDMDHENMFWYRQDPGLGLRLIYFSYDVKMKEKGDIPEGYSVSREKKERFSLILESASTNQTSMYLCASRDREDYEQYFGPGTRLTVT.

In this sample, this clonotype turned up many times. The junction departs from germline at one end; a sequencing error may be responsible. The CDR3 spells CASSWGTGLNTEAFF. The CDR3 DNA reads as TGTGCCAGCAGCTGGGGAACAGGGTTGAATACTGAAGCTTTCTTT. This chain links TRBV5-8 with TRBJ1-1; D may be TRBD1 (6 bases). Germline CDR1 and CDR2: SGHTS and YDEGEE. This CDR3 spans 15 amino acids.

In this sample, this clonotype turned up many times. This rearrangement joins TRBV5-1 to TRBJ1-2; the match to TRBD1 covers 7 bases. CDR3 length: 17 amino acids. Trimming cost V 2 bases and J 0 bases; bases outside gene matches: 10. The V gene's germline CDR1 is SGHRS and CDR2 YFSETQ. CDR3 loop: CASSFSGTASPNYGYTF. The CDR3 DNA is TGCGCCAGCAGCTTCTCCGGGACAGCCTCACCTAACTATGGCTACACCTTC. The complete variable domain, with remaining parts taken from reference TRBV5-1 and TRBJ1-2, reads KAGVTQTPRYLIKTRGQQVTLSCSPISGHRSVSWYQQTPGQGLQFLFEYFSETQRNKGNFPGRFSGRQFSNSRSEMNVSTLELGDSALYLCASSFSGTASPNYGYTFGSGTRLTVV.

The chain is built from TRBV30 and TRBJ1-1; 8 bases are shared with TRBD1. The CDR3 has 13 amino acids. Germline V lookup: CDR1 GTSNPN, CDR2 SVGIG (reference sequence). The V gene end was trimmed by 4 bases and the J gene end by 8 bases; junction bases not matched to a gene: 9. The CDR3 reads CAWKGDRGREAFF. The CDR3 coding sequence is TGTGCCTGGAAAGGAGACAGGGGAAGAGAAGCTTTCTTT.

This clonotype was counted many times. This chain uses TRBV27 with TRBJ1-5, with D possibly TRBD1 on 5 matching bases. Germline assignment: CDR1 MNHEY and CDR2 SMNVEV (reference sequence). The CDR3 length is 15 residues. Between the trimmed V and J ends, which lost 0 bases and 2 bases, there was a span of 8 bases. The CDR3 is CASSLSTGGNQPQHF. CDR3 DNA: TGTGCCAGCAGTTTATCGACGGGGGGCAATCAGCCCCAGCATTTT.

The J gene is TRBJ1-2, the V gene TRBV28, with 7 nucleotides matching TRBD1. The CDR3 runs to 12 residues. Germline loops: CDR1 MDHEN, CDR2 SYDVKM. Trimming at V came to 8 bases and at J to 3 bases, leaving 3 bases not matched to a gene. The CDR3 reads CASRQGDYGYTF. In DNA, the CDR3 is TGTGCCAGCCGCCAGGGGGACTATGGCTACACCTTC.

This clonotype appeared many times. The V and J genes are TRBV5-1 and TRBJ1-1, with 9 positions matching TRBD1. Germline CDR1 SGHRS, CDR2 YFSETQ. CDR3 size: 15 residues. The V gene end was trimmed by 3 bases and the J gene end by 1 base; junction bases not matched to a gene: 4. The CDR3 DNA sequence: TGCGCCAGCAGCTGGGGGACAGGGACGAACACTGAAGCTTTCTTT. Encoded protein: CASSWGTGTNTEAFF. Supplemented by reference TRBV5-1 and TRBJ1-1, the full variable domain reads KAGVTQTPRYLIKTRGQQVTLSCSPISGHRSVSWYQQTPGQGLQFLFEYFSETQRNKGNFPGRFSGRQFSNSRSEMNVSTLELGDSALYLCASSWGTGTNTEAFFGQGTRLTVV.

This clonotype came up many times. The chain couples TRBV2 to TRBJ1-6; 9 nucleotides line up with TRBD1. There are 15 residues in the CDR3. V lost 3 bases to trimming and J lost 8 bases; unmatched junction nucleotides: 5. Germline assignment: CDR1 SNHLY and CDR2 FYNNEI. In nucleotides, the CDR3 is TGTGCCAGCAGTGAGGACAGGGGCCTCGATTCACCCCTCCACTTT. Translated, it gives CASSEDRGLDSPLHF.

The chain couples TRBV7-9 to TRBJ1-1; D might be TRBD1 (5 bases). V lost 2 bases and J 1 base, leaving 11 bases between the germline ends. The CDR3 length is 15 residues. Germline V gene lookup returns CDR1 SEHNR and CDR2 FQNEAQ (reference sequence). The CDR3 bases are TGTGCCAGCAGCTTAAGTTCTGGGGGGAACACTGAAGCTTTCTTT. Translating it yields CASSLSSGGNTEAFF.

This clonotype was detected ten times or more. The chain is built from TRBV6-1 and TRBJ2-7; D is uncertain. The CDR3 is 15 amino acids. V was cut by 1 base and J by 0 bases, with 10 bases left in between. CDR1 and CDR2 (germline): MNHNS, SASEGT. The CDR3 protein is CASSEVPGSSYEQYF. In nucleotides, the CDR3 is TGTGCCAGCAGTGAAGTCCCCGGATCCTCCTACGAGCAGTACTTC.

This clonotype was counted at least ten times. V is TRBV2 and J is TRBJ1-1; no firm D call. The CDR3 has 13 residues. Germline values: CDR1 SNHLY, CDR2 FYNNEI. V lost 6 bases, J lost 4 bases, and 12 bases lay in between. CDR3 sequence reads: CASSVETATEAFF. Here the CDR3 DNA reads TGTGCCAGCAGCGTGGAGACGGCCACTGAAGCTTTCTTT.

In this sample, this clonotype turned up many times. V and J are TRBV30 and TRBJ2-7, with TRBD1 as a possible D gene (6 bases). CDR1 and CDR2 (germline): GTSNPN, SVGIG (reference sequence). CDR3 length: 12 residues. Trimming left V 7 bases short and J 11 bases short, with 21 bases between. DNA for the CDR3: TGTGCCTTAAAGGCATCAGGGGCCTCCAAGTACTTC. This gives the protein CALKASGASKYF.

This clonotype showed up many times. This chain's CDR3 is CASSSGLYEQYF. The CDR3 DNA sequence: TGTGCCAGCAGCTCTGGACTTTACGAGCAGTACTTC. This chain uses TRBV7-2 with TRBJ2-7; possible D gene TRBD2, 5 bases. V lost 4 bases and J lost 4, with 8 bases in between. Germline CDR1 reads SGHTA; CDR2 reads FQGNSA. The CDR3 runs to 12 residues.

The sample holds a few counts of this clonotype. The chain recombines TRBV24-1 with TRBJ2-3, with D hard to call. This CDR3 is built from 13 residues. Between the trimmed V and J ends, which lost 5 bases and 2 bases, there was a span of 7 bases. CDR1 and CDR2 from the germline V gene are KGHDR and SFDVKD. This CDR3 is CATSVPLTDTQYF. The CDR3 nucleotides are TGTGCCACCAGTGTTCCTCTCACAGATACGCAGTATTTT.

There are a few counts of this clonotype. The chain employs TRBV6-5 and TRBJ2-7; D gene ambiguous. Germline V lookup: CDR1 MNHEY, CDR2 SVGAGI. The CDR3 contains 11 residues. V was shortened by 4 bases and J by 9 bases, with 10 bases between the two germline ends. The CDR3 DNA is TGTGCCAGCAGTTCCCCTTCGGTGCAGTACTTC. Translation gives CASSSPSVQYF.

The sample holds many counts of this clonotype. The CDR3 protein is CASRIANTGELFF. The CDR3 coding sequence is TGTGCCAGTAGGATTGCTAACACCGGGGAGCTGTTTTTT. J is TRBJ2-2 and V is TRBV6-2 or TRBV6-3, with D hard to call. The CDR3 has 13 amino acids. The germline CDR1 and CDR2 sequences are MNHEY and SVGEGT. V was trimmed by 9 bases and J by 2 bases, leaving 10 bases between them.

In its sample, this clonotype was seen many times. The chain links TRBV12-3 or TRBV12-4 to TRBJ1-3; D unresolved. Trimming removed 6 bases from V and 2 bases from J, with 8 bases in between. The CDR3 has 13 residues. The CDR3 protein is CASSPGPGNTIYF. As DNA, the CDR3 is TGTGCCAGCAGCCCAGGTCCTGGAAACACCATATATTTT.

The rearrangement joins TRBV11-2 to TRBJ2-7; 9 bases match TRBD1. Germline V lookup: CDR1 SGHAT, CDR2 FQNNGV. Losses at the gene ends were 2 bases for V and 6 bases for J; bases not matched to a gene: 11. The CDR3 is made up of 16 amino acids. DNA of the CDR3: TGTGCCAGCAGCTTAAGTTTGAGGGACAGGGACCGCGAGCAGTACTTC. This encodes CASSLSLRDRDREQYF.

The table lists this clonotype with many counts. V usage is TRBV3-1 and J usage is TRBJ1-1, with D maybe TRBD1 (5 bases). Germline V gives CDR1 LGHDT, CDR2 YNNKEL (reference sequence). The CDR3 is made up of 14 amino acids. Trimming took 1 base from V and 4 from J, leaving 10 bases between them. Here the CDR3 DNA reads TGTGCCAGCAGCCAAGGGGGAGGGACCACTGAAGCTTTCTTT. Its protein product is CASSQGGGTTEAFF.

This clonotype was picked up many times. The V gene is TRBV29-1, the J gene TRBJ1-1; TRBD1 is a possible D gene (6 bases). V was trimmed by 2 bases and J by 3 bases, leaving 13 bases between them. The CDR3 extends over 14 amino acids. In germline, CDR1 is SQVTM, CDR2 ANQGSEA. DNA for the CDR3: TGCAGCGTTGAATCCTGGGGACATGACACTGAAGCTTTCTTT. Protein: CSVESWGHDTEAFF.

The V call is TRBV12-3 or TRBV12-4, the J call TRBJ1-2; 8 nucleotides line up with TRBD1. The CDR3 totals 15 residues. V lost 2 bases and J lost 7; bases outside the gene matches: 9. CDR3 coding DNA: TGTGCCAGCAGTTTAAATTCCCAGGGGGCCGTTGGCTACACCTTC. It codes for CASSLNSQGAVGYTF.

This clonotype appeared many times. The CDR3 DNA reads as TGTGCCAGCAGCGCTCAAACAGCGAACTATGGCTACACCTTC. Its protein product is CASSAQTANYGYTF. The chain couples TRBV11-2 to TRBJ1-2; D call uncertain. Germline-derived CDR1 and CDR2 are SGHAT and FQNNGV. This CDR3 is 14 amino acids long. The germline V and J ends were trimmed by 5 bases and 2 bases, with 12 bases remaining between them.

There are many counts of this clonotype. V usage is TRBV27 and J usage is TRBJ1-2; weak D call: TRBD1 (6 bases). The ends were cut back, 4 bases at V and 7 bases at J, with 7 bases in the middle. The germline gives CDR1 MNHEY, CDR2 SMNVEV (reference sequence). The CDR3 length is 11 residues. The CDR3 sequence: CASSSGVGYTF. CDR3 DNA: TGTGCCAGCAGTTCAGGGGTTGGCTACACCTTC.

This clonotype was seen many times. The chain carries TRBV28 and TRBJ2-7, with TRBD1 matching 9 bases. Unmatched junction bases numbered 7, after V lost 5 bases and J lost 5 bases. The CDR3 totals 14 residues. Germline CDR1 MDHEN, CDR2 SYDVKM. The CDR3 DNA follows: TGTGCCAGCAGTCCAATTGGGACAGGGAACGAGCAGTACTTC. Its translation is CASSPIGTGNEQYF.

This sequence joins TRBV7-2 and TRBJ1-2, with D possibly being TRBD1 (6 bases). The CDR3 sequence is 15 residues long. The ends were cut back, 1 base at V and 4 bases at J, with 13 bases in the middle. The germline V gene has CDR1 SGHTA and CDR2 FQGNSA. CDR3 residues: CASSLGTDSPYGYTF. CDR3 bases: TGTGCCAGCAGCTTAGGGACAGACAGTCCCTATGGCTACACCTTC.

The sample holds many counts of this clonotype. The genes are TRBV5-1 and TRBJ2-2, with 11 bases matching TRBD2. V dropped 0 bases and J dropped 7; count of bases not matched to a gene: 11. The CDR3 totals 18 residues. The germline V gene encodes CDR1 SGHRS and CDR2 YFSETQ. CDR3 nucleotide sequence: TGCGCCAGCAGCTTGGCCTATAGACTAGCGGGGATACGCGGGGAGCTGTTTTTT. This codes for CASSLAYRLAGIRGELFF.

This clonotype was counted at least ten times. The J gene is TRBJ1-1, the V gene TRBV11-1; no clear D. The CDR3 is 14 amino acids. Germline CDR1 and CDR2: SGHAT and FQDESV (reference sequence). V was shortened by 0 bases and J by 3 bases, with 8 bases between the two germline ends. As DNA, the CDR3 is TGTGCCAGCAGCTTAGCGGACGGCTACACTGAAGCTTTCTTT. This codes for CASSLADGYTEAFF. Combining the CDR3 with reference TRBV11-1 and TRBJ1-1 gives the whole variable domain EAEVAQSPRYKITEKSQAVAFWCDPISGHATLYWYRQILGQGPELLVQFQDESVVDDSQLPKDRFSAERLKGVDSTLKIQPAELGDSAMYLCASSLADGYTEAFFGQGTRLTVV.

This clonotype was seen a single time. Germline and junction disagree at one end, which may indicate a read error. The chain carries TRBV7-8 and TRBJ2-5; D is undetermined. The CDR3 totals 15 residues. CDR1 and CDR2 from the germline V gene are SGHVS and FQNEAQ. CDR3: CASSLERSFEQPPDF. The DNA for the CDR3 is TGTGCCAGCAGCTTAGAGAGATCGTTTGAGCAGCCCCCGGACTTC.

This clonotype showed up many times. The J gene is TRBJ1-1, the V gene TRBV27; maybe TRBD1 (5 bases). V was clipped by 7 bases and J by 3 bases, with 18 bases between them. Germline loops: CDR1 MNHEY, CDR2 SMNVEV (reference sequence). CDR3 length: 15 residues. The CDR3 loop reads CASNPGWGDDTEAFF. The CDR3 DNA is TGTGCCAGCAACCCAGGCTGGGGGGATGACACTGAAGCTTTCTTT.

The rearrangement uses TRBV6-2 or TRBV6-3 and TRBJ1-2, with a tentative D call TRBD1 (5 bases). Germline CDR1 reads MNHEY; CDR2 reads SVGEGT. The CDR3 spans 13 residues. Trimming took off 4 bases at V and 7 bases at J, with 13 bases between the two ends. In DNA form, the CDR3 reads TGTGCCAGCAGTTTAGGGGAGGCCGGTGGCTACACCTTC. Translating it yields CASSLGEAGGYTF.

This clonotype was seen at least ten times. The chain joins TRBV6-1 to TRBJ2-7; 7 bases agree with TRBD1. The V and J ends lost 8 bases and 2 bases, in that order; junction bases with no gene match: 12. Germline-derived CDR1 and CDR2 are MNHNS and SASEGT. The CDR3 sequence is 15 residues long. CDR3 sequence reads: CASPPPTGATYEQYF. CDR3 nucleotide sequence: TGTGCCAGCCCCCCGCCAACAGGGGCGACCTACGAGCAGTACTTC.